What follows describes a single T cell receptor (beta chain). V dropped 6 bases and J dropped 4 bases, with 19 bases sitting between them. Per germline, CDR1 DFQATT and CDR2 SNEGSKA (reference sequence). This CDR3 region has 14 residues. This specimen comes from a study of CD8 T cells in Susac syndrome. RNA in amounts of about 0.5 to 1 ug was reverse transcribed with random hexamers. TCRdb processed the immunoSEQ multiplex PCR reads anew with MiXCR; each CDR3 protein has one entry. The data contain about 150,000 distinct CDR3 sequences, 90% to 97% of them singletons. From blood CD8+ and CD4+ T cells, TCR beta sequences were generated.

Source material: CD4+ T cells from PBMCs. The chain has TRBV20-1 and TRBJ2-7; D might be TRBD2 (6 bases). This clonotype was sampled from a human donor with Susac syndrome. CDR3 sequence: CSASSNGRGYEQYF. CDR3 coding DNA: TGCAGTGCCAGCTCCAACGGCCGGGGGTACGAGCAGTACTTC.